Each of the 20 T cell receptor beta chains below was sequenced from the same sample in a study of cytomegalovirus exposure and HLA in healthy donors. PCR involved 60 Vbeta and 13 Jbeta primers. Data came from immunoSEQ multiplex PCR; TCRdb stores just in-frame clones and leaves some out. The table shows approximately 140,000 clones, with approximately 82% occurring only once. The sample taken for sequencing was PBMCs. All receptors derive from a woman aged 40 to 55 in good health and CMV-seronegative.

V usage is TRBV20-1 and J usage is TRBJ2-7; possible D gene TRBD1, 6 bases. The CDR3 has 10 residues. V was trimmed by 7 bases and J by 9 bases, leaving 13 bases between them. In germline, CDR1 is DFQATT, CDR2 SNEGSKA (reference sequence). The CDR3 loop reads CSVGPTGQYF. Written as DNA, the CDR3 is TGCAGTGTTGGCCCGACAGGGCAGTACTTC.

The chain links TRBV4-2 to TRBJ1-2, with a weak D call TRBD1 (5 bases). V was shortened by 4 bases and J by 4 bases, with 16 bases between the two germline ends. Germline loops: CDR1 LGHNA, CDR2 YNFKEQ. CDR3 length equals 15 residues. For the CDR3, the DNA is TGTGCCAGCAGCCCCCGAGCGACAGCCGGCTATGGCTACACCTTC. This sequence encodes CASSPRATAGYGYTF.

The chain couples TRBV28 to TRBJ2-6; D may be TRBD2 (5 bases). Germline lookup yields CDR1 MDHEN and CDR2 SYDVKM. Trimming pared 8 bases from V and 0 bases from J, leaving 23 bases between. This CDR3 contains 19 residues. This chain's CDR3 is CASLGYFAGRISGANVLTF. The CDR3 DNA is TGTGCCAGCTTGGGATACTTCGCGGGCCGGATCTCTGGGGCCAACGTCCTGACTTTC.

The V and J genes are TRBV7-2 and TRBJ2-5, with 8 positions matching TRBD2. The DNA end is a closer match to TRBJ2-7, so the J assignment may be wrong. The V gene's germline CDR1 is SGHTA and CDR2 FQGNSA. The CDR3 loop spans 15 amino acids. Here the CDR3 DNA reads TGTGCCAGCAGCTCCACCGGGACTAGAGTCTACGAGCAGTACTTC. As protein: CASSSTGTRVYEQYF.

CDR3 protein: CASRTTNTGELFF. The CDR3 DNA reads as TGTGCCAGCAGAACTACGAACACCGGGGAGCTGTTTTTT. The chain couples TRBV28 to TRBJ2-2, with no clear D. The germline V gene encodes CDR1 MDHEN and CDR2 SYDVKM. The V and J ends lost 6 bases and 0 bases respectively, with 5 bases between them. The CDR3 covers 13 residues.

The rearrangement links TRBV7-9 to TRBJ1-5, with 10 bases that match TRBD1. Germline trimming cut 5 bases from V and 0 bases from J; bases unmatched to any gene: 4. CDR1 and CDR2 (germline): SEHNR, FQNEAQ (reference sequence). This CDR3 is 16 amino acids long. CDR3 region: CASSRGTGDSNQPQHF. Written as DNA, the CDR3 is TGTGCCAGCAGCAGAGGGACAGGGGATAGCAATCAGCCCCAGCATTTT.

The chain has TRBV29-1 and TRBJ1-1; 7 bases map to TRBD1. V dropped 6 bases and J dropped 0; count of bases not matched to a gene: 4. This CDR3 comprises 13 residues. Germline CDR1 SQVTM, CDR2 ANQGSEA. The CDR3 coding sequence is TGCAGCGTGATGACAGGGATGAACACTGAAGCTTTCTTT. It codes for CSVMTGMNTEAFF. Full variable domain (missing parts from reference TRBV29-1 and TRBJ1-1): SAVISQKPSRDICQRGTSLTIQCQVDSQVTMMFWYRQQPGQSLTLIATANQGSEATYESGFVIDKFPISRPNLTFSTLTVSNMSPEDSSIYLCSVMTGMNTEAFFGQGTRLTVV.

V gene TRBV6-1 combines with J gene TRBJ2-3, with 12 positions matching TRBD2. V lost 5 bases and J lost 2; bases outside the gene matches: 5. The germline CDR1 and CDR2 sequences are MNHNS and SASEGT. This CDR3 has 16 amino acids. The DNA for the CDR3 is TGTGCCAGCAGTAAAGGACTAGCGGGGACCACAGATACGCAGTATTTT. Encoded protein: CASSKGLAGTTDTQYF.

The chain recombines TRBV5-1 with TRBJ2-3; 12 positions agree with TRBD2. CDR3 length equals 20 residues. From germline, CDR1 is SGHRS and CDR2 YFSETQ. V trimming: 1 base; J trimming: 4 bases; junction bases outside the gene matches: 16. This CDR3 is CASSLWTRLAGAIRPDTQYF. DNA for the CDR3: TGCGCCAGCAGCTTGTGGACAAGACTAGCGGGAGCCATAAGGCCAGATACGCAGTATTTT.

The V gene is TRBV4-1, the J gene TRBJ2-6, with a possible D match to TRBD2 (5 bases). The CDR3 has 16 residues. Trimming took 1 base from V and 3 from J, leaving 10 bases between them. Germline lookup yields CDR1 MGHRA and CDR2 YSYEKL. CDR3 coding DNA: TGCGCCAGCAGCCAAGCCTGGGCGGGTGGGGCCAACGTCCTGACTTTC. Amino acids: CASSQAWAGGANVLTF.

The chain combines TRBV4-3 with TRBJ1-1; TRBD1 is a possible D gene (5 bases). Trimming left V 0 bases short and J 5 bases short, with 13 bases between. The CDR3 is 15 amino acids. CDR1 LGHNA and CDR2 YSLEER come from the germline V gene. CDR3 bases: TGCGCCAGCAGCCAAGATGTACGGGGGGGGACTGAAGCTTTCTTT. It yields the protein CASSQDVRGGTEAFF.

This chain uses TRBV19 with TRBJ1-1; 12 nucleotides align to TRBD1. Germline CDR1 LNHDA, CDR2 SQIVND (reference sequence). This CDR3 comprises 17 residues. The V and J ends lost 4 bases and 6 bases, in that order; junction bases with no gene match: 12. CDR3: CASSTGTGGWRDAEAFF. The CDR3 DNA sequence: TGTGCCAGTAGTACTGGGACAGGGGGCTGGAGGGACGCTGAAGCTTTCTTT.

The CDR3 DNA follows: TGCGCCAGCAGCCAAAGGGGGGGTAATGAGCAGTTCTTC. Its protein product is CASSQRGGNEQFF. The chain combines TRBV4-3 with TRBJ2-1; D possibly corresponds to TRBD2 (7 bases). The V end lost 2 bases, the J end lost 7 bases, and 9 bases lay between the germline ends. Germline loops: CDR1 LGHNA, CDR2 YSLEER. The CDR3 covers 13 residues.

CDR3 protein: CASSSPLETQYF. The CDR3 DNA sequence: TGTGCCAGCAGTTCCCCCCTGGAGACCCAGTACTTC. J is TRBJ2-5 and V is TRBV28; no firm D call. The CDR3 has 12 residues. CDR1 is MDHEN, CDR2 SYDVKM, per germline. Trimming took 4 bases from V and 5 from J, leaving 8 bases between them.

The chain couples TRBV18 to TRBJ2-5, with 7 nucleotides matching TRBD2. CDR3 length: 15 residues. The J segment lost 4 bases and the V segment lost 6 bases, leaving 11 bases of the junction unmatched. CDR1 is KGHSH and CDR2 is LQKENI in the germline V gene. The CDR3 sequence is CASSRSGAPLETQYF. In nucleotides, the CDR3 is TGTGCCAGCTCTCGGAGCGGGGCACCATTAGAGACCCAGTACTTC.

The chain carries TRBV4-2 and TRBJ1-1, with D unresolved. The CDR3 extends over 14 amino acids. Germline loops: CDR1 LGHNA, CDR2 YNFKEQ. V was trimmed by 1 base and J by 1 base, leaving 7 bases between them. As DNA, the CDR3 is TGTGCCAGCAGCCAAGGAAGGAGGAACACTGAAGCTTTCTTT. This gives the protein CASSQGRRNTEAFF.

The chain employs TRBV18 and TRBJ2-1, with D hard to call. This CDR3 region has 14 residues. Per germline, CDR1 KGHSH and CDR2 LQKENI. Trimming removed 1 base from V and 0 bases from J, with 4 bases in between. CDR3 in DNA: TGTGCCAGCTCACCACAGAGCTCCTACAATGAGCAGTTCTTC. This sequence encodes CASSPQSSYNEQFF.

This sequence joins TRBV28 and TRBJ2-7; TRBD1 is a possible D gene (6 bases). This CDR3 spans 13 amino acids. Trimming took 3 bases from V and 2 from J, leaving 8 bases between them. In germline, CDR1 is MDHEN, CDR2 SYDVKM. The CDR3 coding sequence is TGTGCCAGCAGTTTGGGACATACCTACGAGCAGTACTTC. Encoded protein: CASSLGHTYEQYF.

This chain links TRBV30 with TRBJ2-7; possible D gene TRBD1, 5 bases. Trimming left V 0 bases short and J 0 bases short, with 18 bases between. The CDR3 extends over 17 amino acids. Per the germline V gene, CDR1 is GTSNPN and CDR2 is SVGIG (reference sequence). Here the CDR3 DNA reads TGTGCCTGGAGTGTACGCCCAGTCAGGGTTAACTCCTACGAGCAGTACTTC. It codes for CAWSVRPVRVNSYEQYF.

This clone was seen a few times. V and J are TRBV7-3 and TRBJ2-1, with a possible D match to TRBD2 (6 bases). V dropped 2 bases and J dropped 7 bases, with 12 bases sitting between them. Germline V gene lookup returns CDR1 SGHTA and CDR2 FQGTGA. This CDR3 has 14 residues. The CDR3 coding sequence is TGTGCCAGCAGCTTACTAGCGATCGGAAATGAGCAGTTCTTC. It codes for CASSLLAIGNEQFF.